This T cell receptor (beta chain) was observed in a study of blood T cell repertoires in COVID-19. Overall study: Acute-phase and convalescent COVID-19 samples originated in the United States, Italy and Spain.

Germline V CDR1 and CDR2: ENHRY, SYGVKD. The V gene end was trimmed by 1 base and the J gene end by 0 bases; junction bases not matched to a gene: 2. The CDR3 runs to 15 residues. In the original processing: Counts of nucleated cells, estimated from reference gene primer amplification, were obtained. Only in-frame clones appear in the TCRdb table, and some are missing; sequencing was by immunoSEQ multiplex PCR. V, J and clone size are those of that table, while D and trimming were read from the DNA. The sample yields 260,000 or so clones, 82% seen once. The chain recombines TRBV10-3 with TRBJ1-2; 7 positions match TRBD1. The sample was peripheral blood. This clonotype originated in a woman aged 65 to 85 with acute or convalescent COVID-19. CDR3 nucleotide sequence: TGTGCCATCAGTGAGTTACAGGGGCCTAACTATGGCTACACCTTC. Protein sequence: CAISELQGPNYGYTF.